This T cell receptor beta chain is drawn from a study of T-cell reconstitution after alpha-beta-depleted transplantation in children. During its preparation, the TCRbeta library received unique molecular identifiers. TCRdb re-derived calls from the PCR reads in MiXCR, one entry per CDR3 protein. The data hold around 500,000 distinct CDR3 sequences, with 23% observed a single time. The TCR comes from a boy under two years old who had a stem cell transplant for acute myeloid leukemia, so the T cells may come from the graft donor. Sequenced here: PBMCs, mostly from graft donor cells, sampled 360 days after TCRalphabeta/CD19-depleted stem cell transplant.

Here the CDR3 DNA reads TGCAGTGCTAGAGACCCCGGGATACCTAACTATGGCTACACCTTC. This translates into CSARDPGIPNYGYTF. This chain joins TRBV20-1 and TRBJ1-2; D call uncertain. V was pared by 0 bases and J by 0 bases, with 11 bases between. This CDR3 contains 15 residues. In germline, CDR1 is DFQATT, CDR2 SNEGSKA (reference sequence).